The 9 T cell receptor beta chains reported below all come from one sample, sequenced in a study of blood T cells in healthy people across ages. Alongside a J-beta primer mix, a sample-barcoded 5' primer served in a second PCR lasting roughly 7 to 12 cycles. TCRdb ran MiXCR on the 5' RACE reads and lists one entry per CDR3 protein. The profile shows approximately 780,000 distinct CDR3 sequences, under 30% of them singletons. The same sample was also studied in work on T cells of mothers and their children.

The specimen was blood. Receptor source: a boy aged 5-17 years in good health.

The rearrangement joins TRBV6-1 to TRBJ2-1, with D uncertain. Germline-derived CDR1 and CDR2 are MNHNS and SASEGT. The ends were cut back, 0 bases at V and 8 bases at J, with 11 bases in the middle. The CDR3 has 14 residues. CDR3 nucleotides: TGTGCCAGCAGTGAAGCCTGGTCGGGCGATGAGCAGTTCTTC. Its translation is CASSEAWSGDEQFF.

This chain connects TRBV3-1 to TRBJ1-2; D ambiguous. The CDR3 extends over 14 amino acids. Trimming stripped 1 base from V and 1 base from J, with 7 bases between. Germline V CDR1 and CDR2: LGHDT, YNNKEL (reference sequence). Here the CDR3 DNA reads TGTGCCAGCAGCCAAGGTGAGGGTAACTATGGCTACACCTTC. Translated: CASSQGEGNYGYTF.

V usage is TRBV7-6 and J usage is TRBJ2-1; either TRBD1 or TRBD2 may supply D (5 bases each). V was pared by 4 bases and J by 10 bases, with 14 bases between. CDR1 SGHVS and CDR2 FNYEAQ come from the germline V gene. The CDR3 sequence is 13 residues long. The CDR3 loop is CASSSTGRQEQFF. In DNA form, the CDR3 reads TGTGCCAGCAGCTCAACGGGACGCCAGGAGCAGTTCTTC.

The rearrangement links TRBV5-5 to TRBJ1-4; D is unclear. V gave up 2 bases and J gave up 7 bases, with 12 bases separating them. CDR3 length: 14 residues. Germline V gene lookup returns CDR1 SGHKS and CDR2 YYEKEE (reference sequence). The CDR3 here is CASSLYLGGEKLFF. The CDR3 DNA follows: TGTGCCAGCAGCTTATACCTCGGCGGTGAAAAACTGTTTTTT.

The rearrangement links TRBV9 to TRBJ2-5; 11 nucleotides agree with TRBD2. The CDR3 length is 16 residues. Germline V gives CDR1 SGDLS, CDR2 YYNGEE. V trimming: 4 bases; J trimming: 5 bases; junction bases outside the gene matches: 10. DNA of the CDR3: TGTGCCAGCAGCCCAGGGACTAGCGGCCTCCGGGAGACCCAGTACTTC. Amino acids: CASSPGTSGLRETQYF.

This clonotype was seen a handful of times. The V call is TRBV7-9, the J call TRBJ2-5; perhaps TRBD2 as D (6 bases). In germline, CDR1 is SEHNR, CDR2 FQNEAQ (reference sequence). The CDR3 extends over 14 amino acids. The ends were cut back, 3 bases at V and 3 bases at J, with 11 bases in the middle. The CDR3 reads CASSFGTRKETQYF. As DNA, the CDR3 is TGTGCCAGCAGCTTCGGGACTCGAAAAGAGACCCAGTACTTC.

V gene TRBV29-1 combines with J gene TRBJ2-5; D could derive from TRBD1 or TRBD2 (5 bases each). TRBJ2-1 matches the DNA end more closely, so the J call is doubtful. From germline, CDR1 is SQVTM and CDR2 ANQGSEA. The length of the CDR3 is 13 residues. The CDR3: CSVGEGYTMRQFF. The CDR3 DNA follows: TGCAGCGTTGGAGAGGGGTACACAATGAGGCAGTTCTTC.

V is TRBV9 and J is TRBJ2-4, with D hard to call. The V gene's germline CDR1 is SGDLS and CDR2 YYNGEE. Trimming took 0 bases from V and 2 from J, leaving 18 bases between them. This CDR3 is built from 18 residues. This CDR3 reads CASSVGVGIESTKNIQYF. CDR3 in DNA: TGTGCCAGCAGCGTAGGGGTGGGGATAGAGTCAACCAAAAACATTCAGTACTTC.

This clonotype was picked up a small number of times. The rearrangement joins TRBV7-2 to TRBJ1-5; the D gene is possibly TRBD1 (6 bases). The ends were cut back, 5 bases at V and 5 bases at J, with 19 bases in the middle. The CDR3 runs 16 residues. Germline CDR1 and CDR2: SGHTA and FQGNSA. CDR3 nucleotide sequence: TGTGCCAGCAGCCCTTCTAACCAGGGGCCATATCAGCCCCAGCATTTT. It is translated as CASSPSNQGPYQPQHF.